This T cell receptor beta chain derives from a study of blood T cell repertoires in COVID-19. The wider study: Donors in the United States, Italy and Spain gave samples during acute or convalescent COVID-19.

This CDR3 is 15 amino acids long. V lost 4 bases, J lost 7 bases, and 8 bases stayed unmatched. Germline V gene sequence: CDR1 MRHNA, CDR2 SNTAGT. Profiled with immunoSEQ multiplex PCR; TCRdb holds only in-frame clones, not every one. Of around 180,000 clones listed, around 90% are singletons. The sequenced material came from peripheral blood. The clonotype was recovered from a man aged 60 to 75 with acute or convalescent COVID-19. The gene calls are TRBV6-4 and TRBJ1-2; 11 positions agree with TRBD1. CDR3 sequence: CASSATGTGGFGYTF. CDR3 bases: TGTGCCAGCAGTGCGACCGGGACAGGGGGATTTGGCTACACCTTC.